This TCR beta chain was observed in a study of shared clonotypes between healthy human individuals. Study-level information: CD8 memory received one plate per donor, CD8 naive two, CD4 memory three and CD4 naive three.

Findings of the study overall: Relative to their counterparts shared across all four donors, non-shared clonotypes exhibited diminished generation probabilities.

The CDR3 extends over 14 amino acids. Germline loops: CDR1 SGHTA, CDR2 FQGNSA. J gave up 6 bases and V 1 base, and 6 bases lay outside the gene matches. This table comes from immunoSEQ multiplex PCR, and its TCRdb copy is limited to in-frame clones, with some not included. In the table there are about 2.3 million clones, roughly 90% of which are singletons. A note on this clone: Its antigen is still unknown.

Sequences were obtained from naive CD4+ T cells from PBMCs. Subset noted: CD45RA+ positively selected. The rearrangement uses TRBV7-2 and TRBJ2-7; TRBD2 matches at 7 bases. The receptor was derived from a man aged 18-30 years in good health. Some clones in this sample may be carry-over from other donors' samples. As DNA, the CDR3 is TGTGCCAGCAGCTTAGTTGGTAGCGGGCGCGAGCAGTACTTC. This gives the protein CASSLVGSGREQYF.